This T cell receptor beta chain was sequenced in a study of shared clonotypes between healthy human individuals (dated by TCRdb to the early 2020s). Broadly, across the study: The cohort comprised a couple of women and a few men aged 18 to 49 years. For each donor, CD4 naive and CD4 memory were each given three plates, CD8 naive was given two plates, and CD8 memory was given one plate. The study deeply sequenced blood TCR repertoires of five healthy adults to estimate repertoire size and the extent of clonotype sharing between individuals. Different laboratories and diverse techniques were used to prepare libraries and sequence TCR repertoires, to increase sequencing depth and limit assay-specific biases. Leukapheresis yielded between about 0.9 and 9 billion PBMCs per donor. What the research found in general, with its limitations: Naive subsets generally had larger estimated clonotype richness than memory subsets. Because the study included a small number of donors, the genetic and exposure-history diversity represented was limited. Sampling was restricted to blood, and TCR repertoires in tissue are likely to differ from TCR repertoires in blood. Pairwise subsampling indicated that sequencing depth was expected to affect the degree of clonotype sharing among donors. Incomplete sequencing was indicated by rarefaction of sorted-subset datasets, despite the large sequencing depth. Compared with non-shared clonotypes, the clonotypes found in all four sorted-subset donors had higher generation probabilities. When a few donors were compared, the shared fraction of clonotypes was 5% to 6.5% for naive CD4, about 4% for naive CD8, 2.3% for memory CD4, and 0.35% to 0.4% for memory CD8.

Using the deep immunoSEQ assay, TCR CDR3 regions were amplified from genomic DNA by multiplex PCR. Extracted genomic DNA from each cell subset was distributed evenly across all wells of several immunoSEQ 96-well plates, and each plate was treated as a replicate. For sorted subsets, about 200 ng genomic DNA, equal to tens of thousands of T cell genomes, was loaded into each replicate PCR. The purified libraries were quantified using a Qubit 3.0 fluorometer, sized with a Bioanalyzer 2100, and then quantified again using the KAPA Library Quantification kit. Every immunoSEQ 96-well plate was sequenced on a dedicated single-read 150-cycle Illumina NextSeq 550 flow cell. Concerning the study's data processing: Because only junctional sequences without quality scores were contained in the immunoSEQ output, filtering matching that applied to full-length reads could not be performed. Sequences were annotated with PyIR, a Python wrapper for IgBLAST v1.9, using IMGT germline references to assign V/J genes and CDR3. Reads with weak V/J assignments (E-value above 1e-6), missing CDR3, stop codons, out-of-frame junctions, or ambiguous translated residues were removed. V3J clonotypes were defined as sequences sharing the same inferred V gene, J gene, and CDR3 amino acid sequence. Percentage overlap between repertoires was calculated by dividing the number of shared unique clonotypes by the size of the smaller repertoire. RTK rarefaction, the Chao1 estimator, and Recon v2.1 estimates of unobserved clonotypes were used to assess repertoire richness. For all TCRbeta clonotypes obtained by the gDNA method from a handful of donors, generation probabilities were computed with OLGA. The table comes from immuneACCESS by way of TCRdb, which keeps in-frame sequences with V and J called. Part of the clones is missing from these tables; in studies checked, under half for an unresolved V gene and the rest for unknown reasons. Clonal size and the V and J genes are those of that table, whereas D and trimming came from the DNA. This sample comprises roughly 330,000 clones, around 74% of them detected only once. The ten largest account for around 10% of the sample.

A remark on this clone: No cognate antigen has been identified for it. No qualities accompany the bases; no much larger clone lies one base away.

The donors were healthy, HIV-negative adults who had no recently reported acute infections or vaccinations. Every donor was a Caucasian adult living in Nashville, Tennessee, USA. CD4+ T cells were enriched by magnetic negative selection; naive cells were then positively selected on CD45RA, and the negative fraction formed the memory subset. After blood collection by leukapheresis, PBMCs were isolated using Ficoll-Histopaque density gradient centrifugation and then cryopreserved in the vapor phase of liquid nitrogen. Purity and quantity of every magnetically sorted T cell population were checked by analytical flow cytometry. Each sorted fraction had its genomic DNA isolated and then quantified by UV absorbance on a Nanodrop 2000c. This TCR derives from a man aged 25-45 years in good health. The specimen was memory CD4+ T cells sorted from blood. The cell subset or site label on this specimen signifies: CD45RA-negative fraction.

DNA sequence: TGTGCCAGCAGTGGATTAAAGGGGCCAAACTATGGCTACACCTTC. The translation is CASSGLKGPNYGYTF. The chain uses TRBV2 and TRBJ1-2; the D gene is possibly TRBD1, with 5 bases matching. In the germline V gene, CDR1 corresponds to SNHLY and CDR2 to FYNNEI. Cut back by 4 bases and 2 bases, the V and J ends lie 14 bases apart. Spanning cysteine to phenylalanine, the CDR3 consists of 15 amino acids. Of the read, only the CDR3 DNA is kept; its 45 bases are in frame from base 1.